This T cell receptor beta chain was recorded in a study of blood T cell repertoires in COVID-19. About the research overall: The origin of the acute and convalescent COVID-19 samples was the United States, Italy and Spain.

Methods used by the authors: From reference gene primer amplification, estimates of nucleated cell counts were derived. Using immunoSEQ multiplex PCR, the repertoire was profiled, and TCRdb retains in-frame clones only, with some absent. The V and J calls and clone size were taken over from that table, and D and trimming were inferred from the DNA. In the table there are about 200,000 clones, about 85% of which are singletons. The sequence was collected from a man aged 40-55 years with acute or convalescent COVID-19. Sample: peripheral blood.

In nucleotides, the CDR3 is TGTGCCAGCAGTTCCGTTTCCGGGGACTCCTACAATGAGCAGTTCTTC. Translated, it gives CASSSVSGDSYNEQFF. This chain links TRBV28 with TRBJ2-1, with TRBD2 as a possible D gene (5 bases). Germline assignment: CDR1 MDHEN and CDR2 SYDVKM. The CDR3 has 16 residues. Trimming removed 4 bases at V and 0 bases at J, with 13 bases between.